This T cell receptor beta chain was sequenced for a study of blood T cell repertoires in COVID-19. Study summary: From the United States, Italy and Spain came samples of acute and convalescent COVID-19.

The V end was cut by 7 bases, the J end by 6 bases, with 18 bases between. This CDR3 has 14 residues. The germline V gene has CDR1 SGDLS and CDR2 YYNGEE. Sequencing was performed with immunoSEQ multiplex PCR; in TCRdb, only in-frame clones are kept and a portion is missing. The table shows about 60,000 clones, with about 88% occurring only once. The J gene is TRBJ2-3, the V gene TRBV9; D might be TRBD1 (7 bases). Input material: peripheral blood. This clonotype was sampled from a man aged 65 to 79 with acute or convalescent COVID-19. CDR3 residues: CASGGGSIGDTQYF. CDR3 nucleotide sequence: TGTGCCAGCGGAGGGGGCAGCATAGGGGATACGCAGTATTTT.